This entry lists 13 T cell receptor beta chains sequenced from one sample in a study of blood T cell repertoires in COVID-19. Method: immunoSEQ multiplex PCR; TCRdb's copy keeps in-frame clones and lacks some. Of 130,000 or so clones listed, about 84% are singletons. Sequencing used peripheral blood. These receptor sequences come from a woman in her sixties with acute or convalescent COVID-19.

V and J are TRBV27 and TRBJ1-5; D not certain. In germline, CDR1 is MNHEY, CDR2 SMNVEV (reference sequence). The length of the CDR3 is 15 residues. The V end lost 2 bases, the J end lost 4 bases, and 12 bases lay between the germline ends. CDR3 amino acids: CASSLGAGTNQPQHF. CDR3 bases: TGTGCCAGCAGTTTAGGCGCAGGAACAAATCAGCCCCAGCATTTT.

The chain joins TRBV25-1 to TRBJ1-1, with D perhaps TRBD1 (6 bases). The CDR3 has 14 amino acids. V dropped 4 bases and J dropped 5 bases, with 14 bases sitting between them. CDR1 is MGHDK, CDR2 SYGVNS, per germline. CDR3 DNA: TGTGCCAGCAGTGTTCCAGGGGTAGGGACTGAAGCTTTCTTT. This translates into CASSVPGVGTEAFF.

The rearrangement uses TRBV10-2 and TRBJ1-2, with 10 bases fitting TRBD1. V lost 6 bases, J lost 6 bases, and 13 bases stayed unmatched. The CDR3 loop spans 16 amino acids. Germline V lookup: CDR1 WSHSY, CDR2 SAAADI. CDR3 DNA: TGCGCCAGCAGAGACCCCGGGACAGGGGTAGGGAATGGCTACACCTTC. Translated, it gives CASRDPGTGVGNGYTF.

The chain has TRBV6-5 and TRBJ1-2; D might be TRBD1 (6 bases). With 5 bases removed from V and 2 bases from J, the gap between germline ends came to 15 bases. Germline CDR1 is MNHEY and CDR2 is SVGAGI. The CDR3 has 15 residues. The CDR3, as DNA: TGTGCCAGCAGTAGTCGAGGGGGTACGAACTATGGCTACACCTTC. Its protein product is CASSSRGGTNYGYTF.

The gene calls are TRBV12-3 or TRBV12-4 and TRBJ2-3, with 7 bases identical to TRBD2. This CDR3 is 13 amino acids long. The V and J ends lost 5 bases and 7 bases, in that order; junction bases with no gene match: 6. Written as DNA, the CDR3 is TGTGCCAGCAGTGCAGAGGGAGGGTATACGCAGTATTTT. It codes for CASSAEGGYTQYF.

The chain uses TRBV6-5 and TRBJ1-3; D uncertain. Germline V gene lookup returns CDR1 MNHEY and CDR2 SVGAGI. V gave up 3 bases and J gave up 1 base, with 7 bases separating them. This CDR3 spans 14 amino acids. Written as DNA, the CDR3 is TGTGCCAGCAGTTATCGGGAATCTGGAAACACCATATATTTT. Encoded protein: CASSYRESGNTIYF.

This clone was counted only a few times. V is TRBV29-1 and J is TRBJ2-5, with TRBD2 as a possible D gene (7 bases). CDR1 is SQVTM, CDR2 ANQGSEA, per germline. CDR3 length equals 14 residues. Trimming cost V 4 bases and J 2 bases, with 14 bases left between them. CDR3 protein: CSVVQQGLQETQYF. The CDR3 nucleotides are TGCAGCGTTGTACAACAGGGACTACAAGAGACCCAGTACTTC.

This clone was counted between two and nine times. The chain combines TRBV3-1 (or the pseudogene TRBV3-2) with TRBJ1-4, with D perhaps matching TRBD1 (6 bases). Trimming removed 4 bases from V and 3 bases from J, with 21 bases in between. The CDR3 totals 18 residues. Germline CDR1 and CDR2: LGHDT and YNNKEL (reference sequence). The CDR3 DNA reads as TGTGCCAGCAGCCTAGGCAGGGGAGAGTTTTGGTCTAATGAAAAACTGTTTTTT. It translates to CASSLGRGEFWSNEKLFF.

The V call is TRBV3-1 (or the pseudogene TRBV3-2), the J call TRBJ2-3, with D uncertain. CDR3 length equals 13 residues. Germline CDR1 reads LGHDT; CDR2 reads YNNKEL (reference sequence). V was shortened by 1 base and J by 6 bases, with 8 bases between the two germline ends. The CDR3 DNA reads TGTGCCAGCAGCCAAGCCGGAGTGGATACGCAGTATTTT. Amino acids: CASSQAGVDTQYF.

The chain uses TRBV7-3 and TRBJ1-4; D remains unclear. Trimming removed 2 bases at V and 0 bases at J, with 7 bases between. The CDR3 length is 15 residues. Germline CDR1 SGHTA, CDR2 FQGTGA. The CDR3 loop reads CASSLRPATNEKLFF. DNA for the CDR3: TGTGCCAGCAGCTTACGTCCTGCAACTAATGAAAAACTGTTTTTT. The variable domain in full, with the rest retrieved from reference TRBV7-3 and TRBJ1-4, is GAGVSQTPSNKVTEKGKYVELRCDPISGHTALYWYRQSLGQGPEFLIYFQGTGAADDSGLPNDRFFAVRPEGSVSTLKIQRTERGDSAVYLCASSLRPATNEKLFFGSGTQLSVL.

The chain recombines TRBV2 with TRBJ1-2; a possible D gene is TRBD1 (5 bases). This CDR3 comprises 14 residues. Germline values: CDR1 SNHLY, CDR2 FYNNEI. Trimming left V 5 bases short and J 0 bases short, with 10 bases between. The CDR3 region is CASSFDRTNYGYTF. The CDR3 DNA reads TGTGCCAGCAGTTTTGACAGAACTAACTATGGCTACACCTTC.

This clone was picked up one time. This CDR3 reads CAWSETVGHNSPLHF. CDR3 coding DNA: TGTGCCTGGAGCGAGACAGTTGGGCATAATTCACCCCTCCACTTT. The chain couples TRBV30 to TRBJ1-6; D is possibly TRBD1 (5 bases). Germline CDR1 GTSNPN, CDR2 SVGIG (reference sequence). With 3 bases removed from V and 5 bases from J, the gap between germline ends came to 14 bases. This CDR3 region has 15 residues.

The CDR3 bases are TGCGCCAGCAGTTTAGGACATAATAATTCACCCCTCCACTTT. Translating gives CASSLGHNNSPLHF. The chain has TRBV10-2 and TRBJ1-6; tentatively, D is TRBD1 (5 bases). Trimming took 5 bases from V and 5 from J, leaving 10 bases between them. The CDR3 spans 14 residues. The germline gives CDR1 WSHSY, CDR2 SAAADI.